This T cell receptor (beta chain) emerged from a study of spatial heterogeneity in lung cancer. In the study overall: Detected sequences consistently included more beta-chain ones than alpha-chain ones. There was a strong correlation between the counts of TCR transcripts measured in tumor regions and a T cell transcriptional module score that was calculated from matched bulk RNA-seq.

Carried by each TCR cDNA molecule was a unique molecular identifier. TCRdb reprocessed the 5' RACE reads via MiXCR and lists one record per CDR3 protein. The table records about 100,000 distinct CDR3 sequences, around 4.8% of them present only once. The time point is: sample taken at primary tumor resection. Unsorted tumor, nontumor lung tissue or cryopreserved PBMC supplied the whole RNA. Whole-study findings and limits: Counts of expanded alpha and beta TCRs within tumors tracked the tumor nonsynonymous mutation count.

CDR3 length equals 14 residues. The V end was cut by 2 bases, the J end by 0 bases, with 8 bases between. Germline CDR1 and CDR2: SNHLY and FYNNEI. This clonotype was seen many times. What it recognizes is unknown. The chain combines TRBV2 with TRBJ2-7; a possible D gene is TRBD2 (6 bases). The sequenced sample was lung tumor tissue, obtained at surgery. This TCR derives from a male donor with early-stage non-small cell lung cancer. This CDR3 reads CASSEHGGSYEQYF. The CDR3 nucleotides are TGTGCCAGCAGTGAACACGGGGGCTCCTACGAGCAGTACTTC.